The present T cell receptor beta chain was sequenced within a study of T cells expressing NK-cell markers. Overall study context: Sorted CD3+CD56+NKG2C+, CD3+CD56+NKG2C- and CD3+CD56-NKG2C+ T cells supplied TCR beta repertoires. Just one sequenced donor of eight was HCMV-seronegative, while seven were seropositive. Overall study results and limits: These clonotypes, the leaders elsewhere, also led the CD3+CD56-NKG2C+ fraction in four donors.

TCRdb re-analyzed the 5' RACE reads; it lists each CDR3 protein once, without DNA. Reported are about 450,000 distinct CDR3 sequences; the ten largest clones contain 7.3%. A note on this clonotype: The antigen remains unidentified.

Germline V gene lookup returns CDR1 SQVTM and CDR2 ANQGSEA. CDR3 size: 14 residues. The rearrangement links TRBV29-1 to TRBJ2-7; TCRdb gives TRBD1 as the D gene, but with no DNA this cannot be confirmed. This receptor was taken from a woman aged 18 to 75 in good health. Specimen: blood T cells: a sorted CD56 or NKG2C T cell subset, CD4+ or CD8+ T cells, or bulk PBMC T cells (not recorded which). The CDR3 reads CSVDGTGGSYEQYF.